This T cell receptor beta chain was profiled in a study of PD-L1 blockade in urothelial cancer. Overall study context: Males with urothelial cancer arising in the bladder constituted about 85% of the roughly 29 patients. T cells numbered a median of around 150,000 in the blood samples.

After removal of 2 bases from V and 10 bases from J, the junction contained 6 bases not matched to a gene. CDR1 is SGHAT, CDR2 FQNNGV, per germline. The CDR3 consists of 15 residues. Clones were read by immunoSEQ multiplex PCR, and TCRdb kept only the in-frame ones, dropping some. Of some 60,000 clones in the sample, 70% to 90% were seen once. The material was PBMCs, obtained around atezolizumab (anti-PD-L1) treatment. The receptor was isolated from a man aged 45-65 years with urothelial cancer. The gene calls are TRBV11-2 and TRBJ1-6; 9 bases agree with TRBD1. The CDR3 spells CASSLILGQGSPLHF. The CDR3 nucleotides are TGTGCCAGCAGCTTAATTCTGGGACAGGGATCACCCCTCCACTTT.